The rows below give T cell receptor beta chains drawn from one sample of a study of T cells after yellow fever vaccination. One entry per CDR3 protein, called by TCRdb with MiXCR from the 5' RACE reads. The table records 99,000 or so distinct CDR3 sequences, 5.8% of them present only once. This specimen consisted of CD8+ T cells sorted from PBMCs, obtained 10 days after the yellow fever booster vaccination. The receptors originated from a man aged 18 to 35 who received the YFV17D yellow fever vaccine. The CDR3 runs from the conserved cysteine through the conserved F or W. The order of the fields is J gene, V gene, CDR3 protein.

TRBJ1-1 | TRBV7-9 | CASSSTGGVGTEKFDAAFF
TRBJ2-5 | TRBV5-1 | CASSLDSNQETQYF
TRBJ2-6 | TRBV5-6 | CASSFRAGANVLTF
TRBJ1-1 | TRBV6-2/TRBV6-3 | CASSPPPEARTEAFF
TRBJ1-2 | TRBV12-3/TRBV12-4 | CASSLGWFNHGYTF
TRBJ2-1 | TRBV7-3 | CASSLGLRGDNEQFF
TRBJ2-3 | TRBV5-4 | CASSFGNTQYF
TRBJ2-1 | TRBV4-2 | CASSQGPTRSSYNEQFF
TRBJ1-1 | TRBV5-1 | CASSPSRASEAFF
TRBJ2-3 | TRBV7-6 | CASSLARGETDTQYF
TRBJ1-2 | TRBV29-1 | CSGETWERGYTF
TRBJ2-3 | TRBV2 | CASSEGGSSTDTQYF
TRBJ2-5 | TRBV27 | CASSPLWGETQYF
TRBJ2-1 | TRBV7-3 | CASSFMNGGEQFF
TRBJ1-4 | TRBV27 | CASSVWFGTNEKLFF
TRBJ2-1 | TRBV7-3 | CASSAHSERGAYNEQFF
TRBJ2-7 | TRBV5-1 | CASSLADRPHSYEQYF
TRBJ1-1 | TRBV4-1 | CASSQIFGTVDRNTEAFF
TRBJ2-1 | TRBV6-5 | CASSTYNEQFF
TRBJ2-7 | TRBV7-9 | CASSPKRGTTYEQYF
TRBJ1-2 | TRBV4-1 | CASSQVIPGDGGYTF
TRBJ1-1 | TRBV12-5 | CASGLLPPGSMNTEAFF
TRBJ1-2 | TRBV4-1 | CASSRDRGGGYTF
TRBJ2-2 | TRBV12-3/TRBV12-4 | CASSPFALAGDTGELFF
TRBJ1-2 | TRBV7-6 | CASSGHTDYGYTF
TRBJ1-5 | TRBV20-1 | CSARDRNQPQHF
TRBJ2-3 | TRBV19 | CASSNRTSVSDTQYF
TRBJ2-3 | TRBV20-1 | CSAERGGLTDTQYF